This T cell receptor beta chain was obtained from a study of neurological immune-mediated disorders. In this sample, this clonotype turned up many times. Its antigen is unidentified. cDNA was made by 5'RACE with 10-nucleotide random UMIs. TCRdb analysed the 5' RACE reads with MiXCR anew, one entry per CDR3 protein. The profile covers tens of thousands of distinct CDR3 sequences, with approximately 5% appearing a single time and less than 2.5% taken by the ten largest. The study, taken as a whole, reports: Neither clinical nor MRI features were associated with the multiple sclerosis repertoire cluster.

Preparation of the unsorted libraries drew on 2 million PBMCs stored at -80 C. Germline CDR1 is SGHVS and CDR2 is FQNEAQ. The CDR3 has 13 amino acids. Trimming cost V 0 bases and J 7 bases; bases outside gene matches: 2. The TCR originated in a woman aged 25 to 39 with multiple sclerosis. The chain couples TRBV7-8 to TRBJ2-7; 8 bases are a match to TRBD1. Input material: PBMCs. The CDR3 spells CASSLAGTGEQYV. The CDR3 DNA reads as TGTGCCAGCAGCTTAGCCGGGACAGGTGAGCAGTACGTC.